This T cell receptor (beta chain) appears in the sequencing data of a study of shared clonotypes between healthy human individuals. Points from the study as a whole: Researchers sampled blood only, noting tissue repertoires likely differ. Four donors held 5% to 5.5% of naive CD4 clonotypes in common. The study drew on few donors, limiting represented genetic and exposure-history diversity.

A word on this clone: What it binds is unknown.

Naive CD8 cells were CD45RO-negative, positively selected for CCR7, excluding terminally differentiated effector memory CD45RA+ cells. There are 15 residues in the CDR3. The V end was cut by 4 bases, the J end by 5 bases, with 18 bases between. CDR1 and CDR2 from the germline V gene are MNHEY and SVGAGI. Each subset's genomic DNA was split evenly across several immunoSEQ plates. Sequenced by immunoSEQ multiplex PCR; TCRdb stores in-frame clones only, minus some. Of approximately 650,000 clones in the sample, 95% were seen once. The rearrangement links TRBV6-5 to TRBJ2-7; TRBD2 might be the D (6 bases). The TCR was taken from a woman aged 25 to 39 in good health. The sequenced material came from naive CD8+ T cells sorted from blood. Written as DNA, the CDR3 is TGTGCCAGCAGTTCCCTGGTAGGGAGGAGCGACGAGCAGTACTTC. Translated, it gives CASSSLVGRSDEQYF.